This T cell receptor (beta chain) was captured in a study of T-cell reconstitution after alpha-beta-depleted transplantation in children. Overall study findings and caveats: Several patients had high TCRbeta diversity at day 60; it came from surviving recipient T cells and thymic progenitors. Alpha-beta T cells present about two months after transplant were reported to originate from several hundred expanded graft clones.

The TCRbeta library incorporated unique molecular identifiers. TCRdb passed the PCR reads through MiXCR, listing each CDR3 protein once. The repertoire holds about 980,000 distinct CDR3 sequences, with less than 30% as singletons. As to this clonotype: What it binds is unknown.

Material: PBMCs, mostly from graft donor cells, obtained 360 days after TCRalphabeta/CD19-depleted stem cell transplant. The receptor was isolated from a boy younger than two who had a stem cell transplant for SCID, so the T cells may come from the graft donor.

The CDR3 nucleotides are TGCGCCAGCAGCTATGAAACGACCGGGGAGCTGTTTTTT. Residues: CASSYETTGELFF. The chain couples TRBV5-1 to TRBJ2-2; D uncertain. Trimming stripped 3 bases from V and 5 bases from J, with 8 bases between. CDR1 and CDR2 from the germline V gene are SGHRS and YFSETQ. The CDR3 consists of 13 residues.